This T cell receptor (beta chain) was identified in a study of cytomegalovirus exposure and HLA in healthy donors. Study background: The roughly 110 validation repertoires matched the 500 to 750 first-cohort repertoires in platform, a later analysis reported.

V was clipped by 4 bases and J by 4 bases, with 16 bases between them. CDR3 size: 16 residues. The V gene's germline CDR1 is MNHNS and CDR2 SASEGT. Sequencing was performed with immunoSEQ multiplex PCR; in TCRdb, only in-frame clones are kept and a portion is missing. The sample lists 250,000 to 400,000 clones; roughly 88% were seen once. The specimen was PBMCs. The chain combines TRBV6-1 with TRBJ1-4, with D unresolved. The origin of this receptor is a man aged 25 to 40 in good health and CMV-seronegative. In DNA, the CDR3 is TGTGCCAGCAGTGCAATGGGTAACAGTCGTAATGAAAAACTGTTTTTT. Translated: CASSAMGNSRNEKLFF.